This note documents a single TCR beta chain sequence. The data stem from a study of blood T cell repertoires in COVID-19. Germline CDR1 SGHTA, CDR2 FQGNSA. J lost 4 bases, V lost 5 bases, and 6 bases had no gene match. This CDR3 comprises 16 residues. Repertoires were generated with immunoSEQ multiplex PCR, while TCRdb's copy carries only in-frame clones and drops some. The repertoire holds 350,000 or so clones, with about 86% as singletons. Sequencing was carried out using peripheral blood. The rearrangement links TRBV7-2 to TRBJ2-2, with TRBD2 matching 11 bases. The receptor's source is a man aged 25-40 years with active or convalescent COVID-19. The CDR3 loop reads CASSITSGSGTGELFF. As DNA, the CDR3 is TGTGCCAGCAGCATTACTAGCGGGAGTGGCACCGGGGAGCTGTTTTTT.